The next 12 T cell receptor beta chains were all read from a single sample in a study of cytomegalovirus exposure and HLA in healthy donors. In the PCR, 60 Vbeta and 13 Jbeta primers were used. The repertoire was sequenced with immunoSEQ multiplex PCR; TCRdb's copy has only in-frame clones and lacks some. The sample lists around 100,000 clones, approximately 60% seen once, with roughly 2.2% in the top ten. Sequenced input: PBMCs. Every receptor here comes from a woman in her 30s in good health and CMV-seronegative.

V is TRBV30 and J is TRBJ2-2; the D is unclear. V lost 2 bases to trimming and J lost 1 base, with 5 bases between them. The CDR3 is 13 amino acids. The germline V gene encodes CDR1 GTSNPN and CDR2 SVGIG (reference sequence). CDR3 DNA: TGTGCCTGGAGTTACGGGAACACCGGGGAGCTGTTTTTT. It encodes CAWSYGNTGELFF.

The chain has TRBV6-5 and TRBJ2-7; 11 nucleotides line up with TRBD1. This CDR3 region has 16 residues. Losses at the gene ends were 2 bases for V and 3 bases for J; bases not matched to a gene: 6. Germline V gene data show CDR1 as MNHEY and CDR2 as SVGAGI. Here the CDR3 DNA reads TGTGCCAGCAGTTACCAGGACAGGGGGCTCCTCTACGAGCAGTACTTC. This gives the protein CASSYQDRGLLYEQYF.

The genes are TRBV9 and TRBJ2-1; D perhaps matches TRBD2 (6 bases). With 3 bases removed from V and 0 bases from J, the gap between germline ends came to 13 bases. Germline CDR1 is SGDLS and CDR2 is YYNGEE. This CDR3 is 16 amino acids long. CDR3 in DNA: TGTGCCAGCAGCGGGGGACTCGGGGGCTCCTACAATGAGCAGTTCTTC. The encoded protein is CASSGGLGGSYNEQFF.

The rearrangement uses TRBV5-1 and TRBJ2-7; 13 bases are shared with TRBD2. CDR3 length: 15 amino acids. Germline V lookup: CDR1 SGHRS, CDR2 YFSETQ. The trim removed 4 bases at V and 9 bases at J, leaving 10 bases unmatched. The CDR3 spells CASSPGTSGMFLQYF. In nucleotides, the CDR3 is TGCGCCAGCAGCCCCGGGACTAGCGGGATGTTTCTGCAGTACTTC.

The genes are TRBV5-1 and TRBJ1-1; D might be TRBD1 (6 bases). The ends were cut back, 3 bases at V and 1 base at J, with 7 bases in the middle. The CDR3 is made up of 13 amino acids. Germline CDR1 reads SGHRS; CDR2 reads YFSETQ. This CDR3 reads CASSWDTNTEAFF. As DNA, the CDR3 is TGCGCCAGCAGCTGGGACACGAACACTGAAGCTTTCTTT.

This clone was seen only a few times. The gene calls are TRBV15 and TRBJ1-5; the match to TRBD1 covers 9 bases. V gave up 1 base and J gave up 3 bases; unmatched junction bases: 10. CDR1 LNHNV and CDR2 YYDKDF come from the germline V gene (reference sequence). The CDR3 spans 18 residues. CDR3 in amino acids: CATSRGGAGTGFNQPQHF. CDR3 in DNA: TGTGCCACCAGCAGAGGCGGGGCCGGGACAGGGTTCAATCAGCCCCAGCATTTT.

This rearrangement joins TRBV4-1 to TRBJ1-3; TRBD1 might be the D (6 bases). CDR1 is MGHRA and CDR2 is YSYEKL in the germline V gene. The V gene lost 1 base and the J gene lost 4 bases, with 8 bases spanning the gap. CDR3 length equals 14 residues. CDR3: CASSQVRGGNTIYF. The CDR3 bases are TGCGCCAGCAGCCAAGTCAGGGGAGGAAACACCATATATTTT.

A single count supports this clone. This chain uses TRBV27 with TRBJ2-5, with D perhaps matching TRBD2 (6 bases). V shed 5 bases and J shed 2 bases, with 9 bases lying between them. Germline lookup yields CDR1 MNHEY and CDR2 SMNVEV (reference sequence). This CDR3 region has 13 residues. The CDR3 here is CASSRGRQETQYF. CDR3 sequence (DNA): TGTGCCAGCAGTCGAGGGAGGCAAGAGACCCAGTACTTC.

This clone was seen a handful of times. CDR3 in amino acids: CASSLRGRGYGYTF. The CDR3 DNA reads as TGTGCCAGCAGCTTGCGCGGCCGGGGCTATGGCTACACCTTC. The chain recombines TRBV5-6 with TRBJ1-2; D gene uncertain. V was cut by 1 base and J by 4 bases, with 11 bases left in between. The germline CDR1 and CDR2 sequences are SGHDT and YYEEEE. CDR3 length: 14 amino acids.

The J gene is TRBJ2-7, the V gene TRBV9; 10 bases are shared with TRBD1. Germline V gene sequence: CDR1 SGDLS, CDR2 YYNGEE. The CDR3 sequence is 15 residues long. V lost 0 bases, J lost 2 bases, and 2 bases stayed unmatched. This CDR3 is CASSVAGQGAYEQYF. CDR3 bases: TGTGCCAGCAGCGTAGCAGGACAGGGGGCCTACGAGCAGTACTTC.

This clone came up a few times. CDR3 residues: CASSRSRDSEQFF. CDR3 in DNA: TGTGCCAGCAGTAGAAGCCGGGACAGCGAGCAGTTCTTC. The chain couples TRBV2 to TRBJ2-1; the match to TRBD1 covers 7 bases. This CDR3 is 13 amino acids long. Germline V gene data show CDR1 as SNHLY and CDR2 as FYNNEI. V was pared by 5 bases and J by 10 bases, with 8 bases of the junction left unmatched.

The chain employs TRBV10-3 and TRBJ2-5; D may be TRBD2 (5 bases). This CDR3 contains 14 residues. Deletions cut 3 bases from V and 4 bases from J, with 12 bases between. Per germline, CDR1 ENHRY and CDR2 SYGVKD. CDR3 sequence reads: CAISDSRAGETQYF. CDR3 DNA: TGTGCCATCAGTGATTCGAGGGCGGGAGAGACCCAGTACTTC.